This T cell receptor (beta chain) was recorded in a study of Graves' ophthalmopathy and Graves' hyperthyroidism. Whole-study findings and limits: Among thyroid clonotypes expanded above 0.001 frequency, most also appeared in blood.

In the case of this clonotype: Antigen: not known.

Amplification targeted the TCR beta CDR3 regions, with RNA transcripts as the source material. A first-round RT-PCR used HTBI primers, followed by a second-round multiplex PCR. TCRdb recomputed calls from the multiplex PCR reads with MiXCR, one row per CDR3 protein. The profile shows 350,000 or so distinct CDR3 sequences, about a sixth of them singletons. Active ophthalmopathy (CAS at least 3, NOSPECS at least 4), lasting under 3 months. The diagnosis was founded upon clinical symptoms, serum thyroxine, TRAb, thyroid ultrasound and orbital computed tomography. CDR3 length: 13 amino acids. Trimming took 3 bases from V and 6 from J, leaving 9 bases between them. From germline, CDR1 is LNHNV and CDR2 YYDKDF (reference sequence).

This clonotype was obtained from an adult man with Graves' ophthalmopathy. The rearrangement links TRBV15 to TRBJ1-3; a possible D gene is TRBD1 (6 bases). Source material: peripheral blood. The CDR3 sequence: CATSRDSENTIYF. In nucleotides, the CDR3 is TGTGCCACCAGCAGGGACAGCGAAAACACCATATATTTT.